This TCR beta chain stems from a study of long-term antiretroviral therapy in people with HIV (dated by TCRdb to between 2021 and 2024). As for the study more broadly: The earliest samples were collected about a decade before the 2015 WHO recommendation for immediate ART, when ART was typically delayed until CD4 counts fell. A retrospective serial study tested whether ART initiation and durable HIV suppression were associated with changes in peripheral blood TRB repertoire composition and diversity. A total of around 190 cryopreserved PBMC samples came from 30 adults with confirmed HIV infection and were collected serially over a mean of approximately six years (range 1-12). Among the approximately 27 participants with HIV, ten to eleven were female. No cross-contamination during QIAcube processing turned up in test extractions that ran a monoclonal T-cell line alongside some 34 polyclonal samples. Paper-wide results and their limitations: The repertoire was dominated across all time points by expanded TRB clones identified before ART initiation, although this dominance was seen to fluctuate and to decrease in many PLHIV after ART. Since PBMC availability was limited, sequencing covered only the TCR beta chain, with no alpha chain pairing. The samples span the years 2004 to 2017, and the ART regimens used at that time may not be as effective as current regimens. A significant increase in TRB diversity was found to be associated with ART initiation, although TRB diversity was observed to remain significantly below that of transplant donor controls even after long-term ART. Because cell numbers in pre-ART samples were limited, unsorted PBMC were profiled instead of sorted CD4+ and CD8+ T cells. Inferences about post-ART repertoire changes are limited because no data were available on ART adherence, viral resistance or therapy changes. HIV repertoires had narrower CDR3 length ranges than controls, and the network structure suggested an antigen-experienced repertoire that shifted only slightly toward naive after ART.

The CDR3 goes from the cysteine to the phenylalanine over 11 residues. This entry keeps only the CDR3 DNA: 33 bases, framed from base 1. V loses 5 bases of germline sequence and J loses 8 bases, and the interval between the two ends is 7 bases. CDR1 and CDR2 (SEHNR, FQNEAQ) derive from the germline V gene (reference sequence). To be included, a participant needed at least one PBMC sample from before ART initiation plus at least two post-ART samples. Every participant with HIV received treatment in the United States of America. Before DNA extraction, cryopreserved samples of about 0.95-11 million PBMC were thawed and washed. At the time of the earliest PBMC sample, participants with HIV were aged between about 23 and 54 years. Per participant, PBMC samples came from 1-4 timepoints prior to ART initiation and 2-8 timepoints following ART initiation, for a median of 7 samples. For every participant, serial HIV viral load, CD4+ T-cell count, ART history and demographic data were obtained. A Qiagen kit on a QIAcube was used to extract genomic DNA from unsorted PBMC, with samples processed in batches of 12.

The immunoSEQ hsTCRB v3.0 assay was used at survey level resolution for TRB variable region sequencing. A depth of about 40,000-50,000 T-cell genomes per sample was targeted for TRB sequencing. Pooled TRB libraries were sequenced on an Illumina MiSeq with a v3 150-cycle kit. As for how the authors treated the data: Repertoire analysis was run in R within a reproducible Nextflow workflow that covered QC, data transformation and analysis. LymphoSeq2, an R package for exploring AIRR-Seq data, was used to implement custom analyses. A handful of samples that yielded fewer than 5000 total TRB sequences were excluded, so that approximately 200 HIV repertoires were analyzed. Among the approximately 200 retained HIV repertoires, about 57 were collected before ART initiation and 129 after ART initiation. Each repertoire was downsampled to 5000 TRB nucleotide sequences, and summary statistics were averaged across 100 downsampling iterations. TRB sequences were retained for analysis only if CDR3 regions of at least seven amino acids were present. Diversity was measured with a Shannon entropy-derived clonality score and the Gini coefficient. In the repertoire networks, any two of the top 5000 CDR3 amino acid sequences were linked whenever the two sequences differed by an edit distance of one. GLIPH2 predicted antigen specificity groups and MHC restriction for TRB CDR3 amino acid sequences. CDR3 amino acid sequences were matched against VDJdb and McPAS-TCR to flag known CMV, EBV, HIV or tissue antigen associations. Pre-ART, post-ART and control groups were compared with Wilcoxon signed-rank tests and Holm-Bonferroni correction. TCRdb stores this immuneACCESS table with in-frame sequences only. Part of the clones is absent; in the studies checked, under half of the shortfall reflects unresolved V genes, and no reason is known for the rest. Clone size and the V and J calls come from that table; the DNA yielded D and trimming. This sample comprises about 28,000 clones, over 75% of them detected only once. About 0.93% of the sample belongs to the ten largest clones.

This clone came up a few times. Its antigen has not been determined. One base away there is no much larger clone; base qualities are not given. The material sequenced was unsorted PBMCs, taken 2 years after starting antiretroviral therapy. The sequence links TRBV7-9 to TRBJ2-1, with no D gene named confidently. The TCR was taken from a man over 45 with HIV. The CDR3 sequence is CASSPGDEQFF. The base sequence is TGTGCCAGCAGCCCCGGTGATGAGCAGTTCTTC.